This T cell receptor beta chain was recovered during a study of T cell responses to AZD1222 COVID-19 vaccine. Background on the study: Whether given at about 4 or about 12 weeks, second doses were pooled.

Study-level results: Reportedly, nearly half of unique spike TCRs recognized epitopes outside B.1.351/B.1.1.7 mutations. CD4 TCRs covered the whole spike, strongest at regions 160-218 and 743-854.

Clones were sequenced by immunoSEQ multiplex PCR, and TCRdb holds only the in-frame ones, with some missing. The repertoire holds approximately 100,000 clones, with roughly nine tenths as singletons. CDR3 length: 16 amino acids. Germline lookup yields CDR1 SNHLY and CDR2 FYNNEI. The V segment lost 7 bases and the J segment 0 bases; nucleotides outside the gene matches: 6. About this clone itself: The antigen is not known.

The rearrangement links TRBV2 to TRBJ2-7, with 13 bases that match TRBD2. The clonotype was recovered from an adult in good health. Sample: peripheral blood, taken on day 0 of AZD1222 vaccination. The CDR3 protein is CASKGTSGASSYEQYF. DNA for the CDR3: TGTGCCAGCAAAGGGACTAGCGGGGCCAGCTCCTACGAGCAGTACTTC.